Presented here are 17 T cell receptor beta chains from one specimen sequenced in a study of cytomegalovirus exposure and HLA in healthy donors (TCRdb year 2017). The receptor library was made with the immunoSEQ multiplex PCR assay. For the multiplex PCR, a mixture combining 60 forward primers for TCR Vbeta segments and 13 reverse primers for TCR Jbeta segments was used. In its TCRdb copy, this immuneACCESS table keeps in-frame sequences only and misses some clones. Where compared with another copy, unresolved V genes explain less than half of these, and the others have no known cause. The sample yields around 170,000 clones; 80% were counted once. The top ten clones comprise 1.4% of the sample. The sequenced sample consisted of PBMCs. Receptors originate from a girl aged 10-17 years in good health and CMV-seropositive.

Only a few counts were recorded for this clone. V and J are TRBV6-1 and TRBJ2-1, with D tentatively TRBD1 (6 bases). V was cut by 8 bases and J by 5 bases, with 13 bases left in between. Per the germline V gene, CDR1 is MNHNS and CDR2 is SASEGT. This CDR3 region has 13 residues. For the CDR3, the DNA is TGTGCCAGCCAAAGGACAGTCAACAATGAGCAGTTCTTC. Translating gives CASQRTVNNEQFF.

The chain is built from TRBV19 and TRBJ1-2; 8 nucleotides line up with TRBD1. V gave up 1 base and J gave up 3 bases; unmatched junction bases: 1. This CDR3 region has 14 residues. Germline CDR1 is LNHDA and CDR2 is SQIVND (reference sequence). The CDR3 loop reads CASSIGDRYYGYTF. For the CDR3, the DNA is TGTGCCAGTAGTATAGGGGACAGGTACTATGGCTACACCTTC.

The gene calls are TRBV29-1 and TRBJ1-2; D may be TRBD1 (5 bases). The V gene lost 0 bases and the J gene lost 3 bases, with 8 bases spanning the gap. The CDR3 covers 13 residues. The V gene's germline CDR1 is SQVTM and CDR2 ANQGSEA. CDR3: CSVEDPTDYGYTF. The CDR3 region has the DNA TGCAGCGTTGAAGATCCGACAGACTATGGCTACACCTTC.

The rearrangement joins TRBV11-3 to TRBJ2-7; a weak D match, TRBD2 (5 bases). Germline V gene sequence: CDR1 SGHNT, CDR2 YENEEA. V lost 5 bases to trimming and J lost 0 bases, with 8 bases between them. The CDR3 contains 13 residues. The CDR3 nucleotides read TGTGCCAGCAGCCCGGGAACCTCCTACGAGCAGTACTTC. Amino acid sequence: CASSPGTSYEQYF.

The CDR3 bases are TGTGCCAGCAGCTCTATCCGAGGTCTTGGCTACAACGGCCTCTACGAGCAGTACTTC. Amino acids: CASSSIRGLGYNGLYEQYF. This rearrangement joins TRBV11-2 to TRBJ2-7; D remains unclear. CDR1 is SGHAT, CDR2 FQNNGV, per germline. The CDR3 contains 19 residues. The germline V and J ends were trimmed by 4 bases and 3 bases, with 28 bases remaining between them.

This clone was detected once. Here the CDR3 DNA reads TGTGCCAGCAGTTTCGCCCCAGGGACAGCGAACACTGAAGCTTTCTTT. Its translation is CASSFAPGTANTEAFF. The chain uses TRBV28 and TRBJ1-1, with TRBD1 identical over 7 bases. CDR3 length equals 16 residues. The germline CDR1 and CDR2 sequences are MDHEN and SYDVKM. J was trimmed by 1 base and V by 3 bases; bases with no gene match: 8.

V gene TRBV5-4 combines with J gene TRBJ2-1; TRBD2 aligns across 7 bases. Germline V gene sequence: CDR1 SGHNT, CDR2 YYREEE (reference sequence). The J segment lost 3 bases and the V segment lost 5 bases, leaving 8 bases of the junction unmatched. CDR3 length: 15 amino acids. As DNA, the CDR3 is TGTGCCAGCAGTCCGTTCGGGGAGGGCTACAATGAGCAGTTCTTC. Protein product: CASSPFGEGYNEQFF.

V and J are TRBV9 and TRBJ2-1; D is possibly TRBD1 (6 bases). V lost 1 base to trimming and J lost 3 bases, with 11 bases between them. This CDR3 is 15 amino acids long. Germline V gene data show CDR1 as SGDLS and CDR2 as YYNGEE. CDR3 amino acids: CASSVTGQGYNEQFF. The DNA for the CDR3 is TGTGCCAGCAGCGTAACAGGGCAGGGCTACAATGAGCAGTTCTTC.

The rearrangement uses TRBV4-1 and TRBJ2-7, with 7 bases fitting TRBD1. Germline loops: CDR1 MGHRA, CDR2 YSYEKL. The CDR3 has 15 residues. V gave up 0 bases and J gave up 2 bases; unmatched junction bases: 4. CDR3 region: CASSQERDSTYEQYF. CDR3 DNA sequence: TGCGCCAGCAGCCAAGAGAGGGACAGTACCTACGAGCAGTACTTC.

The DNA for the CDR3 is TGCAGCGTTGCTAGCAACTCCTACGAGCAGTACTTC. Protein: CSVASNSYEQYF. This sequence joins TRBV29-1 and TRBJ2-7, with D perhaps TRBD2 (5 bases). CDR1 and CDR2 (germline): SQVTM, ANQGSEA. This CDR3 spans 12 amino acids. Trimming removed 4 bases at V and 0 bases at J, with 7 bases between.

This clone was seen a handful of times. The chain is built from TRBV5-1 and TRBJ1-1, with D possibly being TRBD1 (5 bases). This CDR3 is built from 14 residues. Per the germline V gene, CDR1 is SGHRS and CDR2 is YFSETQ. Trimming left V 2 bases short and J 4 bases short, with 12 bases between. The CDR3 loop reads CASSFRDYGTEAFF. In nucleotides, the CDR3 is TGCGCCAGCAGCTTTCGGGACTATGGCACTGAAGCTTTCTTT.

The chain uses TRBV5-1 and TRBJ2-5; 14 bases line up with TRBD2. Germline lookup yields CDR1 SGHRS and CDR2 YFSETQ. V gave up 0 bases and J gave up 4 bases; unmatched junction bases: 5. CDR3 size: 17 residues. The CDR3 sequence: CASSLGWTSGGTETQYF. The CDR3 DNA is TGCGCCAGCAGCTTGGGGTGGACTAGCGGGGGGACAGAGACCCAGTACTTC. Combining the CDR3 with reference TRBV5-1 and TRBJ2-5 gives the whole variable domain KAGVTQTPRYLIKTRGQQVTLSCSPISGHRSVSWYQQTPGQGLQFLFEYFSETQRNKGNFPGRFSGRQFSNSRSEMNVSTLELGDSALYLCASSLGWTSGGTETQYFGPGTRLLVL.

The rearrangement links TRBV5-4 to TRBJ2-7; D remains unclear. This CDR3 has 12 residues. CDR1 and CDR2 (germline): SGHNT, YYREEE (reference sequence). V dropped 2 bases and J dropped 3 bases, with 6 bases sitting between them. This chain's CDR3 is CASSFAGYEQYF. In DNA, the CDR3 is TGTGCCAGCAGCTTTGCAGGCTACGAGCAGTACTTC. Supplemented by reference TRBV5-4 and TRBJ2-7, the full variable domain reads ETGVTQSPTHLIKTRGQQVTLRCSSQSGHNTVSWYQQALGQGPQFIFQYYREEENGRGNFPPRFSGLQFPNYSSELNVNALELDDSALYLCASSFAGYEQYFGPGTRLTVT.

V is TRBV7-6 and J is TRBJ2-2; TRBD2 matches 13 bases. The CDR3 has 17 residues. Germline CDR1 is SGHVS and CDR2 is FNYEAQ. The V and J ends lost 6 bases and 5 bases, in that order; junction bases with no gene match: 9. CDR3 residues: CASSRRTSGSRTGELFF. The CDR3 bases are TGTGCCAGCAGTCGACGGACTAGCGGGAGTAGGACCGGGGAGCTGTTTTTT.

The CDR3 DNA reads TGTGCCAGCTCACCTGGACTAGCAGACTACAATGAGCAGTTCTTC. Protein product: CASSPGLADYNEQFF. The chain is built from TRBV18 and TRBJ2-1, with 8 positions matching TRBD2. J gave up 3 bases and V 3 bases, and 4 bases lay outside the gene matches. The germline V gene has CDR1 KGHSH and CDR2 LQKENI. The CDR3 is made up of 15 amino acids.

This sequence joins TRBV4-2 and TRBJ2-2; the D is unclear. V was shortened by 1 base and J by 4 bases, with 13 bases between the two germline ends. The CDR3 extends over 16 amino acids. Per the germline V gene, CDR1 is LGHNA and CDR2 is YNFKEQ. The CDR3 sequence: CASSQVPGLATGELFF. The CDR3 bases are TGTGCCAGCAGCCAAGTGCCGGGTCTTGCCACCGGGGAGCTGTTTTTT.

Here the CDR3 reads CASSLNRARGSNQPQHF. The CDR3 coding sequence is TGTGCCAGCAGTTTAAACAGGGCAAGAGGGAGCAATCAGCCCCAGCATTTT. The chain employs TRBV27 and TRBJ1-5; D is possibly TRBD1 (6 bases). Trimming removed 2 bases from V and 1 base from J, with 15 bases in between. This CDR3 comprises 17 residues. Germline loops: CDR1 MNHEY, CDR2 SMNVEV (reference sequence).